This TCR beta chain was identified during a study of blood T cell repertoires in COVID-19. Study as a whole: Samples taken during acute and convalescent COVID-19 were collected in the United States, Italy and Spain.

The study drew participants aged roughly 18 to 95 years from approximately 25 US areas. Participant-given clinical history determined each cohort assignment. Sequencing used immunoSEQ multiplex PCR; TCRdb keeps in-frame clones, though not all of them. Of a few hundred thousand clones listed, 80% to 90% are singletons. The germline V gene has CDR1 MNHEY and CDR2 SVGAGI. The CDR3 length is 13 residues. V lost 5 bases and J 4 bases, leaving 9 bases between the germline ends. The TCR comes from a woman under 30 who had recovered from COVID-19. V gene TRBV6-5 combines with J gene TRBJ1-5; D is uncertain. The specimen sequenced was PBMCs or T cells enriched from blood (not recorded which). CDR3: CASSTGPNQPQHF. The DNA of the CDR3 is TGTGCCAGCAGTACCGGTCCAAATCAGCCCCAGCATTTT.